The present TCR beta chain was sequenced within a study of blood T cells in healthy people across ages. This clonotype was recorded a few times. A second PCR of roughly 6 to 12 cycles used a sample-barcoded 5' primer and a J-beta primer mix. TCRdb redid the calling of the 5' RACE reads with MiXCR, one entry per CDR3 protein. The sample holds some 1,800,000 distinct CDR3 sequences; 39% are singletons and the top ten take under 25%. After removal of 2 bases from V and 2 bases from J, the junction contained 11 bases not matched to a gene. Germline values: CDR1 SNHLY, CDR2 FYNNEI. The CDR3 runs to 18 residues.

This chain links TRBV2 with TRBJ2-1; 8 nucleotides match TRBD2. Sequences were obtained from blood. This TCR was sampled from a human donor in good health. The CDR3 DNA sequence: TGTGCCAGCAGTGAAACCGGGGACCGGGGGGGCCCCTACAATGAGCAGTTCTTC. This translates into CASSETGDRGGPYNEQFF.